Below, 15 T cell receptor beta chains from the same sample are listed, as sequenced in a study of blood T cells in healthy people across ages. Then a second PCR, running about 6 to 12 cycles, was carried out with a sample-barcoded 5' primer and a J-beta primer mix. One entry per CDR3 protein, called by TCRdb with MiXCR from the 5' RACE reads. The data show roughly 500,000 distinct CDR3 sequences, about 26% seen once. The material sequenced was blood. The receptor set was obtained from a woman in her 70s in good health.

This clonotype was counted a few times. It may be a read error: a sequence one base away is much more abundant. The chain recombines TRBV10-3 with TRBJ2-5; D not resolved. The DNA matches TRBJ2-1 better at its end, which makes the J call doubtful. This CDR3 contains 13 residues. The germline V gene has CDR1 ENHRY and CDR2 SYGVKD. The CDR3 DNA is TGTGCCATCAGTGAGTCGGGGTACAGTGAGCAGTTCTTC. Translating gives CAISESGYSEQFF.

This clonotype was seen a few times. V usage is TRBV24-1 and J usage is TRBJ1-4, with D perhaps matching TRBD1 (5 bases). Germline CDR1 and CDR2: KGHDR and SFDVKD. There are 15 residues in the CDR3. The V and J ends lost 3 bases and 0 bases respectively, with 7 bases between them. The CDR3 is CATSDPTATNEKLFF. CDR3 in DNA: TGTGCCACCAGTGATCCGACAGCAACTAATGAAAAACTGTTTTTT.

Concerning this clonotype itself: Mismatch with germline at one junction end may stem from a read error. The chain couples TRBV7-2 to TRBJ2-4; 11 nucleotides line up with TRBD2. The CDR3 is 17 residues long. Germline V gene lookup returns CDR1 SGHTA and CDR2 FQGNSA. The chain's CDR3 is CASSLLGSGGAKNIQYF. CDR3 nucleotides: TGTGCCAGCAGCCTGCTGGGTAGCGGGGGGGCCAAGAACATTCAGTACTTC.

This clonotype has more than one count but fewer than ten. This chain links TRBV29-1 with TRBJ2-1; 8 bases align to TRBD1. Germline V gives CDR1 SQVTM, CDR2 ANQGSEA. V lost 3 bases, J lost 9 bases, and 7 bases stayed unmatched. The CDR3 loop spans 13 amino acids. Written as DNA, the CDR3 is TGCAGCGTTGACCGGGACAGGAGCCCTGAGCAGTTCTTC. Its protein is CSVDRDRSPEQFF.

The V gene is TRBV5-1, the J gene TRBJ2-5; either TRBD1 or TRBD2 may fit D (5 bases each). Germline values: CDR1 SGHRS, CDR2 YFSETQ. The CDR3 totals 15 residues. The V gene lost 2 bases and the J gene lost 2 bases, with 13 bases spanning the gap. The CDR3 sequence: CASSLSGTAQETQYF. In nucleotides, the CDR3 is TGCGCCAGCAGCTTATCCGGGACGGCTCAAGAGACCCAGTACTTC.

This rearrangement joins TRBV2 to TRBJ2-3, with 14 nucleotides matching TRBD2. V gave up 8 bases and J gave up 5 bases; unmatched junction bases: 6. The CDR3 runs to 15 residues. From germline, CDR1 is SNHLY and CDR2 FYNNEI. The chain's CDR3 is CASGKTSGGGDTQYF. The CDR3 coding sequence is TGTGCCAGCGGAAAGACTAGCGGGGGGGGAGATACGCAGTATTTT.

CDR3 loop: CSARDLMDAQYF. CDR3 bases: TGCAGTGCTAGAGATCTCATGGATGCGCAGTATTTT. The chain links TRBV20-1 to TRBJ2-3; no firm D call. Germline assignment: CDR1 DFQATT and CDR2 SNEGSKA (reference sequence). Trimming removed 0 bases from V and 10 bases from J, with 11 bases in between. The CDR3 spans 12 residues.

The gene calls are TRBV2 and TRBJ2-5, with D uncertain. Deletions cut 8 bases from V and 1 base from J, with 11 bases between. The CDR3 extends over 13 amino acids. Germline CDR1 and CDR2: SNHLY and FYNNEI. The CDR3 coding sequence is TGTGCCAGCTGTCTTGGGATCCAAGAGACCCAGTACTTC. Its translation is CASCLGIQETQYF.

This rearrangement joins TRBV13 to TRBJ2-3, with 13 bases fitting TRBD2. J was trimmed by 3 bases and V by 5 bases; bases with no gene match: 2. Looked up from germline, CDR1 is PRHDT and CDR2 is FYEKMQ (reference sequence). This CDR3 contains 15 residues. The CDR3 spells CASSMTSGGTDTQYF. In nucleotides, the CDR3 is TGTGCCAGCAGCATGACTAGCGGGGGGACAGATACGCAGTATTTT.

This clonotype was found a few times. V and J are TRBV3-1 and TRBJ2-4; D might be TRBD1 (6 bases). Germline V gives CDR1 LGHDT, CDR2 YNNKEL (reference sequence). Between the trimmed V and J ends, which lost 1 base and 0 bases, there was a span of 16 bases. The CDR3 has 18 residues. DNA of the CDR3: TGTGCCAGCAGCCAAGGGAAAAGACAGGAGCTAGCCAAAAACATTCAGTACTTC. Translating it yields CASSQGKRQELAKNIQYF.

This clonotype was seen only a few times. The chain couples TRBV4-1 to TRBJ1-2, with D perhaps TRBD1 (5 bases). Germline V gene lookup returns CDR1 MGHRA and CDR2 YSYEKL. Trimming removed 0 bases at V and 7 bases at J, with 12 bases between. The CDR3 has 14 residues. This chain's CDR3 is CASSQDNRRGGYTF. CDR3 nucleotide sequence: TGCGCCAGCAGCCAAGATAACCGGAGGGGTGGCTACACCTTC.

The rearrangement links TRBV5-1 to TRBJ2-7, with D maybe TRBD2 (5 bases). Germline CDR1 SGHRS, CDR2 YFSETQ. The CDR3 covers 14 residues. V lost 7 bases and J 3 bases, leaving 17 bases between the germline ends. The DNA for the CDR3 is TGCGCCAGCCCCCAGCGGACGATTTACTACGAGCAGTACTTC. Translation gives CASPQRTIYYEQYF.

This sequence joins TRBV11-2 and TRBJ2-7, with D perhaps matching TRBD2 (5 bases). The CDR3 loop spans 14 amino acids. Germline V lookup: CDR1 SGHAT, CDR2 FQNNGV. V was trimmed by 5 bases and J by 5 bases, leaving 16 bases between them. The DNA of the CDR3 is TGTGCCAGCAGCCCACTGAGGACTGTCAACGAGCAGTACTTC. Translating gives CASSPLRTVNEQYF.

This chain uses TRBV5-1 with TRBJ1-6; TRBD1 matches 7 bases. Germline V lookup: CDR1 SGHRS, CDR2 YFSETQ. V trimming: 3 bases; J trimming: 10 bases; junction bases outside the gene matches: 7. The CDR3 sequence is 14 residues long. The CDR3 loop reads CASSYDRVASPLHF. CDR3 DNA: TGCGCCAGCAGCTATGACAGGGTAGCATCACCCCTCCACTTT.

V and J are TRBV11-2 and TRBJ1-5; D is ambiguous. Germline assignment: CDR1 SGHAT and CDR2 FQNNGV. The length of the CDR3 is 13 residues. Between the trimmed V and J ends, which lost 0 bases and 5 bases, there was a span of 5 bases. CDR3: CASSLELDQPQHF. Written as DNA, the CDR3 is TGTGCCAGCAGCTTAGAATTAGATCAGCCCCAGCATTTT. Based on the CDR3 plus reference TRBV11-2 and TRBJ1-5, the full variable domain is EAGVAQSPRYKIIEKRQSVAFWCNPISGHATLYWYQQILGQGPKLLIQFQNNGVVDDSQLPKDRFSAERLKGVDSTLKIQPAKLEDSAVYLCASSLELDQPQHFGDGTRLSIL.